Below, 13 T cell receptor beta chains from the same sample are listed, as sequenced in a study of cytomegalovirus exposure and HLA in healthy donors (dated by TCRdb to 2015 to 2018). Libraries were prepared through the immunoSEQ multiplex PCR assay. For the multiplex PCR, a mixture combining 60 forward primers for TCR Vbeta segments and 13 reverse primers for TCR Jbeta segments was used. TCRdb obtained this table from immuneACCESS and retained in-frame rearrangements with V and J assigned. These tables miss some clones; where compared with another copy, unresolved V genes account for less than half of the shortfall, and the remainder is unexplained. This sample has more than 130,000 clones in its table, and approximately 80% of those were observed once. The top ten clonotypes cover around 4.1% of the sample. What was sequenced was PBMCs. The receptors were gathered from a man between 35 and 55 years old in good health and CMV-seropositive.

The V call is TRBV7-9, the J call TRBJ1-2, with 7 bases aligning to TRBD1. The CDR3 has 15 amino acids. Germline V gives CDR1 SEHNR, CDR2 FQNEAQ (reference sequence). The V gene end was trimmed by 6 bases and the J gene end by 2 bases; junction bases not matched to a gene: 9. This chain's CDR3 is CASSNGQDRNYGYTF. The CDR3 DNA reads TGTGCCAGCAGTAACGGACAGGATCGGAACTATGGCTACACCTTC.

The chain joins TRBV4-3 to TRBJ1-4; tentative D call: TRBD1 (5 bases). The germline V gene encodes CDR1 LGHNA and CDR2 YSLEER. The CDR3 extends over 15 amino acids. V dropped 1 base and J dropped 6 bases, with 12 bases sitting between them. CDR3 DNA sequence: TGCGCCAGCAGCCAAGGGGGGGGATCATATGAAAAACTGTTTTTT. It specifies CASSQGGGSYEKLFF.

This clone was seen more than once but under ten times. The gene calls are TRBV5-6 and TRBJ2-3; TRBD1 aligns across 11 bases. This CDR3 is 18 amino acids long. V shed 2 bases and J 0 bases; nucleotides not matched to a gene: 8. Germline V gene sequence: CDR1 SGHDT, CDR2 YYEEEE. CDR3 sequence reads: CASSLPAGTGGSTDTQYF. DNA of the CDR3: TGTGCCAGCAGCTTACCGGCCGGGACAGGGGGAAGCACAGATACGCAGTATTTT.

This clone was counted only a few times. The gene calls are TRBV5-4 and TRBJ2-1; the match to TRBD2 covers 13 bases. The CDR3 extends over 15 amino acids. V shed 0 bases, J shed 6 bases, and the junction held 0 bases outside the gene matches. Looked up from germline, CDR1 is SGHNT and CDR2 is YYREEE (reference sequence). CDR3 nucleotide sequence: TGTGCCAGCAGCTTGGGACTAGCGGGAGGCAATGAGCAGTTCTTC. This encodes CASSLGLAGGNEQFF.

This sequence joins TRBV7-2 and TRBJ2-7; 11 bases align to TRBD2. Per germline, CDR1 SGHTA and CDR2 FQGNSA. Germline trimming cut 5 bases from V and 0 bases from J; bases unmatched to any gene: 3. There are 15 residues in the CDR3. The CDR3 DNA reads as TGTGCCAGCAGCCGGGGACTAGCGGCCTCCTACGAGCAGTACTTC. Its translation is CASSRGLAASYEQYF. The full variable domain, in which reference TRBV7-2 and TRBJ2-7 provide the parts outside the CDR3, is GAGVSQSPSNKVTEKGKDVELRCDPISGHTALYWYRQSLGQGLEFLIYFQGNSAPDKSGLPSDRFSAERTGGSVSTLTIQRTQQEDSAVYLCASSRGLAASYEQYFGPGTRLTVT.

The genes are TRBV10-3 and TRBJ2-7, with D hard to call. V was shortened by 3 bases and J by 0 bases, with 21 bases between the two germline ends. Germline assignment: CDR1 ENHRY and CDR2 SYGVKD. The CDR3 covers 18 residues. The CDR3 loop is CAISELRVTEQSSYEQYF. In nucleotides, the CDR3 is TGTGCCATCAGTGAACTCCGGGTTACTGAACAAAGCTCCTACGAGCAGTACTTC.

The genes are TRBV9 and TRBJ2-1; the D gene is possibly TRBD1 (5 bases). Germline CDR1 reads SGDLS; CDR2 reads YYNGEE. Trimming pared 3 bases from V and 8 bases from J, leaving 9 bases between. There are 12 residues in the CDR3. The CDR3 reads CASSGEGDEQFF. The CDR3 coding sequence is TGTGCCAGCAGCGGAGAAGGGGATGAGCAGTTCTTC.

The chain links TRBV12-5 to TRBJ1-6; a possible D gene is TRBD1 (5 bases). The V gene's germline CDR1 is LGHNT and CDR2 FRNRAP. This CDR3 has 12 residues. Trimming left V 10 bases short and J 3 bases short, with 7 bases between. CDR3 coding DNA: TGTGCTACGGGGGACTATAATTCACCCCTCCACTTT. Translation gives CATGDYNSPLHF.

This chain links TRBV5-4 with TRBJ2-7, with 8 bases matching TRBD2. The V segment lost 5 bases and the J segment 0 bases; nucleotides outside the gene matches: 7. In germline, CDR1 is SGHNT, CDR2 YYREEE (reference sequence). The CDR3 sequence is 15 residues long. CDR3 in amino acids: CASRKLAESSYEQYF. DNA of the CDR3: TGTGCCAGCAGAAAACTAGCGGAGAGCTCCTACGAGCAGTACTTC.

V usage is TRBV14 and J usage is TRBJ2-3; 10 bases line up with TRBD2. V dropped 4 bases and J dropped 2; count of bases not matched to a gene: 6. Germline values: CDR1 SGHDN, CDR2 FVKESK. This CDR3 spans 16 amino acids. CDR3 sequence: CASSPLAGVHTDTQYF. Written as DNA, the CDR3 is TGTGCCAGCAGCCCGCTAGCGGGGGTACACACAGATACGCAGTATTTT.

CDR3 in DNA: TGTGCCTGGAGTGACTACAGGGACGAGCAGTACTTC. Protein sequence: CAWSDYRDEQYF. The chain uses TRBV30 and TRBJ2-7; a weak D match, TRBD1 (6 bases). The CDR3 has 12 residues. V lost 1 base and J 5 bases, leaving 9 bases between the germline ends. CDR1 is GTSNPN, CDR2 SVGIG, per germline (reference sequence). The full variable domain, completed using reference TRBV30 and TRBJ2-7, is SQTIHQWPATLVQPVGSPLSLECTVEGTSNPNLYWYRQAAGRGLQLLFYSVGIGQISSEVPQNLSASRPQDRQFILSSKKLLLSDSGFYLCAWSDYRDEQYFGPGTRLTVT.

This chain uses TRBV30 with TRBJ1-2; 9 nucleotides align to TRBD1. The junction had 3 bases not matched to a gene; V was cut back by 3 bases and J by 7 bases. The CDR3 is made up of 12 amino acids. The germline gives CDR1 GTSNPN, CDR2 SVGIG (reference sequence). For the CDR3, the DNA is TGTGCCTGGAGACTACAGGGGGCTGGCTACACCTTC. Translated, it gives CAWRLQGAGYTF.

The V and J genes are TRBV6-5 and TRBJ2-7; D unclear. With 4 bases removed from V and 3 bases from J, the gap between germline ends came to 7 bases. There are 12 residues in the CDR3. In germline, CDR1 is MNHEY, CDR2 SVGAGI. The CDR3 loop reads CASSSPGYEQYF. DNA for the CDR3: TGTGCCAGCAGTTCCCCAGGCTACGAGCAGTACTTC.